These 16 T cell receptor beta chains share one sample of origin, sequenced in a study of blood T cell repertoires in COVID-19. Produced via immunoSEQ multiplex PCR; TCRdb's table is partial and in-frame only. The top ten hold around 8% of the sample, which has roughly 150,000 clones, about four fifths seen once. What was sequenced was peripheral blood. These receptors were collected from a woman aged 55-69 years with COVID-19, enrolled during active disease.

The chain combines TRBV29-1 with TRBJ1-5; 9 positions match TRBD1. V lost 4 bases to trimming and J lost 7 bases; unmatched junction nucleotides: 5. The CDR3 contains 13 residues. Per germline, CDR1 SQVTM and CDR2 ANQGSEA. CDR3 in amino acids: CSVGGQGSQPQHF. As DNA, the CDR3 is TGCAGCGTTGGGGGACAGGGTTCACAGCCCCAGCATTTT.

This clone was counted between two and nine times. V and J are TRBV2 and TRBJ1-1; maybe TRBD1 (6 bases). From germline, CDR1 is SNHLY and CDR2 FYNNEI. Trimming removed 4 bases at V and 5 bases at J, with 11 bases between. This CDR3 is built from 13 residues. CDR3 nucleotides: TGTGCCAGCAGTGTACAGGGTTGGACTGAAGCTTTCTTT. Encoded protein: CASSVQGWTEAFF. The variable domain in full, completed from reference TRBV2 and TRBJ1-1, reads EPEVTQTPSHQVTQMGQEVILRCVPISNHLYFYWYRQILGQKVEFLVSFYNNEISEKSEIFDDQFSVERPDGSNFTLKIRSTKLEDSAMYFCASSVQGWTEAFFGQGTRLTVV.

The V call is TRBV5-1, the J call TRBJ1-2; D remains ambiguous. Trimming stripped 4 bases from V and 7 bases from J, with 8 bases between. Germline V gives CDR1 SGHRS, CDR2 YFSETQ. The CDR3 covers 11 residues. Here the CDR3 DNA reads TGCGCCAGCAGCGCCAGCGCTGGCTACACCTTC. Encoded protein: CASSASAGYTF.

This rearrangement joins TRBV5-1 to TRBJ1-2, with D unresolved. CDR1 is SGHRS and CDR2 is YFSETQ in the germline V gene. The CDR3 runs to 14 residues. Trimming pared 6 bases from V and 4 bases from J, leaving 16 bases between. This chain's CDR3 is CASTAPGKFYGYTF. Written as DNA, the CDR3 is TGCGCCAGCACTGCCCCGGGGAAGTTCTATGGCTACACCTTC.

This chain uses TRBV19 with TRBJ2-1; 8 bases map to TRBD1. Per the germline V gene, CDR1 is LNHDA and CDR2 is SQIVND (reference sequence). V lost 6 bases to trimming and J lost 7 bases; unmatched junction nucleotides: 11. The CDR3 is made up of 15 amino acids. The CDR3 protein is CASSLLSTGANEQFF. CDR3 coding DNA: TGTGCCAGTAGCCTCCTATCGACAGGGGCAAATGAGCAGTTCTTC.

This sequence joins TRBV3-1 (or the pseudogene TRBV3-2) and TRBJ1-5; weak D call: TRBD1 (5 bases). The CDR3 loop spans 13 amino acids. V shed 2 bases and J shed 8 bases, with 10 bases lying between them. Germline V lookup: CDR1 LGHDT, CDR2 YNNKEL (reference sequence). The CDR3, as DNA: TGTGCCAGCAGCCAACAGGGAATCAAGCCCCAGCATTTT. It encodes CASSQQGIKPQHF.

The V call is TRBV9, the J call TRBJ2-5; TRBD2 is a possible D gene (6 bases). The V gene's germline CDR1 is SGDLS and CDR2 YYNGEE. V was shortened by 4 bases and J by 0 bases, with 13 bases between the two germline ends. The CDR3 runs to 15 residues. The CDR3 protein is CASSPGLQYQETQYF. The CDR3, as DNA: TGTGCCAGCAGCCCGGGACTCCAGTACCAAGAGACCCAGTACTTC.

The chain carries TRBV11-3 and TRBJ2-2; D not certain. CDR3 size: 15 residues. Germline V gives CDR1 SGHNT, CDR2 YENEEA. V was trimmed by 2 bases and J by 2 bases, leaving 9 bases between them. CDR3: CASSLRRGNTGELFF. In nucleotides, the CDR3 is TGTGCCAGCAGCTTAAGACGCGGCAACACCGGGGAGCTGTTTTTT.

This clone was counted a few times. This sequence joins TRBV2 and TRBJ1-2; 9 bases line up with TRBD1. This CDR3 comprises 16 residues. J was trimmed by 8 bases and V by 0 bases; bases with no gene match: 10. In germline, CDR1 is SNHLY, CDR2 FYNNEI. CDR3 region: CASSEALRMTGGGYTF. CDR3 nucleotides: TGTGCCAGCAGTGAAGCGCTTCGTATGACAGGGGGAGGCTACACCTTC.

This sequence joins TRBV10-1 and TRBJ2-1; D is perhaps TRBD2 (5 bases). V was clipped by 2 bases and J by 5 bases, with 7 bases between them. The CDR3 has 13 residues. Germline V gene data show CDR1 as WNHNN and CDR2 as SYGVQD (reference sequence). CDR3 in DNA: TGCGCCAGCAGTGAGACGGGGAACAATGAGCAGTTCTTC. Its protein is CASSETGNNEQFF.

Only one count was recorded for this clone. The chain's CDR3 is CASLQGSGNTIYF. In nucleotides, the CDR3 is TGTGCCTCCCTACAGGGCTCTGGAAACACCATATATTTT. The chain joins TRBV30 to TRBJ1-3; D perhaps matches TRBD1 (6 bases). Germline values: CDR1 GTSNPN, CDR2 SVGIG (reference sequence). This CDR3 is built from 13 residues. V was cut by 7 bases and J by 0 bases, with 10 bases left in between.

The V gene is TRBV6-5, the J gene TRBJ1-4; possible D gene TRBD1, 6 bases. With 5 bases removed from V and 8 bases from J, the gap between germline ends came to 12 bases. The CDR3 has 13 amino acids. Germline V CDR1 and CDR2: MNHEY, SVGAGI. The CDR3 is CASSRGGEEKLFF. CDR3 DNA: TGTGCCAGCAGTCGAGGGGGTGAAGAAAAACTGTTTTTT.

For the CDR3, the DNA is TGCGCCAGCAGCTTGGACGGGACTAGCGTTGCAGATACGCAGTATTTT. It codes for CASSLDGTSVADTQYF. This chain joins TRBV5-1 and TRBJ2-3; TRBD2 matches at 10 bases. The CDR3 is made up of 16 amino acids. Germline assignment: CDR1 SGHRS and CDR2 YFSETQ. V was pared by 0 bases and J by 4 bases, with 5 bases of the junction left unmatched.

This clone was observed a single time. The CDR3 nucleotides read TGCGCCAGCAGCCCTGGGGGGGAAAAACTGTTTTTT. This gives the protein CASSPGGEKLFF. The chain links TRBV5-1 to TRBJ1-4; possible D gene TRBD1, 5 bases. Germline CDR1 reads SGHRS; CDR2 reads YFSETQ. This CDR3 comprises 12 residues. Deletions cut 4 bases from V and 8 bases from J, with 9 bases between.

The V gene is TRBV13, the J gene TRBJ2-3, with D perhaps TRBD1 (6 bases). The length of the CDR3 is 16 residues. CDR1 is PRHDT and CDR2 is FYEKMQ in the germline V gene (reference sequence). The V end lost 4 bases, the J end lost 5 bases, and 19 bases lay between the germline ends. The CDR3 sequence: CASSSSPRGSGDTQYF. The CDR3 DNA sequence: TGTGCCAGCAGCTCATCCCCCAGGGGATCGGGAGATACGCAGTATTTT. The whole variable domain, filled in from reference TRBV13 and TRBJ2-3, reads AAGVIQSPRHLIKEKRETATLKCYPIPRHDTVYWYQQGPGQDPQFLISFYEKMQSDKGSIPDRFSAQQFSDYHSELNMSSLELGDSALYFCASSSSPRGSGDTQYFGPGTRLTVL.

The chain recombines TRBV5-6 with TRBJ2-5, with a tentative D call TRBD2 (5 bases). CDR1 is SGHDT, CDR2 YYEEEE, per germline. V gave up 3 bases and J gave up 1 base, with 13 bases separating them. The CDR3 covers 15 residues. CDR3 DNA: TGTGCCAGCAGCTCGAGTCTCGGGGTCCAAGAGACCCAGTACTTC. This encodes CASSSSLGVQETQYF. The full variable domain, completed using reference TRBV5-6 and TRBJ2-5, is DAGVTQSPTHLIKTRGQQVTLRCSPKSGHDTVSWYQQALGQGPQFIFQYYEEEERQRGNFPDRFSGHQFPNYSSELNVNALLLGDSALYLCASSSSLGVQETQYFGPGTRLLVL.